These T cell receptor beta chains were read from a single sample in a study of blood T cells in healthy people across ages. TCRdb reanalysed the 5' RACE reads using MiXCR and keeps one entry per CDR3 protein. This sample has fewer than 2,000,000 distinct CDR3 sequences, with 30% to 40% found just once. The specimen was blood. The receptors were sampled from a woman aged 25-40 years in good health. Both conserved end residues are part of each CDR3. The order of the fields is J gene, D gene, clone size, V gene, CDR3 DNA, CDR3 protein. A D gene is named only where the DNA matches it firmly. Clone size is stated in some rows and not others, as once, few, many or a class when expanded.

j_call: TRBJ2-3; d_call: NA; clone_size: NA; v_call: TRBV12-3/TRBV12-4; cdr3_nt: TGTGCCAGCAGTGAATGGACCCAGGGGAGCACAGATGCGCAGTATTTT; cdr3_aa: CASSEWTQGSTDAQYF
j_call: TRBJ1-6; d_call: TRBD1; clone_size: NA; v_call: TRBV6-2/TRBV6-3; cdr3_nt: TGTGCCAGTTCTAAACAGGGGAGGGATTCACCCCTCCACTTT; cdr3_aa: CASSKQGRDSPLHF
j_call: TRBJ2-7; d_call: NA; clone_size: NA; v_call: TRBV3-1; cdr3_nt: TGTGCCAGCAGCCCCAGGATGCAGGAGGTCACCTACGAGCAGTACTTC; cdr3_aa: CASSPRMQEVTYEQYF
j_call: TRBJ2-1; d_call: TRBD2; clone_size: few; v_call: TRBV5-1; cdr3_nt: TGCGCCAGCAGCCCAAACCTTGGAGCGGGAGGGCCTATATATGAGCAGTTCTTC; cdr3_aa: CASSPNLGAGGPIYEQFF
j_call: TRBJ1-6; d_call: TRBD1; clone_size: NA; v_call: TRBV7-9; cdr3_nt: TGTGCCAGCAGCTCGTTGACAGGGGGCTCACCCCTCCACTTT; cdr3_aa: CASSSLTGGSPLHF
j_call: TRBJ2-7; d_call: NA; clone_size: many; v_call: TRBV29-1; cdr3_nt: TGCAGCGTTGAAGGAAAGGGAGGCCGCTACGAGCAGTACTTC; cdr3_aa: CSVEGKGGRYEQYF
j_call: TRBJ2-7; d_call: NA; clone_size: few; v_call: TRBV2; cdr3_nt: TGTGCCAGCAGTGCGGGACAACATTACGAGCAGTACTTC; cdr3_aa: CASSAGQHYEQYF
j_call: TRBJ1-1; d_call: TRBD1; clone_size: few; v_call: TRBV29-1; cdr3_nt: TGCAGCGTTGAAGGACAGGGGGACGAGGCTTTCTTT; cdr3_aa: CSVEGQGDEAFF
j_call: TRBJ1-1; d_call: NA; clone_size: NA; v_call: TRBV5-1; cdr3_nt: TGCGCCAGCAGCCGGGACTACTGGGAGGGGATGAACACTGAAGCTTTCTTT; cdr3_aa: CASSRDYWEGMNTEAFF
j_call: TRBJ2-5; d_call: TRBD2; clone_size: NA; v_call: TRBV15; cdr3_nt: TGTGCCACCAGCAGCTCGTCCATCCTTAGCGGGAGGGGGTTGGAGACCCAGTACTTC; cdr3_aa: CATSSSSILSGRGLETQYF
j_call: TRBJ2-5; d_call: NA; clone_size: NA; v_call: TRBV30; cdr3_nt: TGTGCCTGGAGTGTGCCTCTGGTGGGGGCGACCCAGTACTTC; cdr3_aa: CAWSVPLVGATQYF
j_call: TRBJ1-2; d_call: NA; clone_size: NA; v_call: TRBV12-3/TRBV12-4; cdr3_nt: TGTGCCAGCCGTGTAGGGAGTACGTATGGCTACACCTTC; cdr3_aa: CASRVGSTYGYTF
j_call: TRBJ2-3; d_call: NA; clone_size: NA; v_call: TRBV2; cdr3_nt: TGTGCCAGCACCAAGAGGGCGGCGAGCACAGATACGCAGTATTTT; cdr3_aa: CASTKRAASTDTQYF
j_call: TRBJ2-3; d_call: TRBD2; clone_size: NA; v_call: TRBV28; cdr3_nt: TGTGCCAGCAGTTTCTTTAATCGGGAGGGCACAGATACGCAGTATTTT; cdr3_aa: CASSFFNREGTDTQYF
j_call: TRBJ1-1; d_call: NA; clone_size: NA; v_call: TRBV11-2; cdr3_nt: TGTGCCAGCAGCTTAAGAGGGGCAAATCGGAACACTGAAGCTTTCTTT; cdr3_aa: CASSLRGANRNTEAFF
j_call: TRBJ2-5; d_call: NA; clone_size: NA; v_call: TRBV20-1; cdr3_nt: TGCAGTGCTAGATCTGGGGCCGCAGGGGATAAAGAGACCCAGTACTTC; cdr3_aa: CSARSGAAGDKETQYF
j_call: TRBJ2-5; d_call: NA; clone_size: few; v_call: TRBV7-9; cdr3_nt: TGTGCCAGCAGCTTATTATCGGGGGGCCGAGAGACCCAGTACTTC; cdr3_aa: CASSLLSGGRETQYF
j_call: TRBJ2-5; d_call: TRBD1; clone_size: NA; v_call: TRBV11-2; cdr3_nt: TGTGCCAGCAGCTCCGGGACAGGGGGAGTGGAGACCCAGTACTTC; cdr3_aa: CASSSGTGGVETQYF
j_call: TRBJ2-3; d_call: NA; clone_size: NA; v_call: TRBV3-1; cdr3_nt: TGTGCCAGCAGCCAAGTGGCAGGGAGTACGCAGTATTTT; cdr3_aa: CASSQVAGSTQYF
j_call: TRBJ2-1; d_call: TRBD2; clone_size: few; v_call: TRBV7-7; cdr3_nt: TGTGCCAGCAGCTTATCTCGGGGGGAGAAGCAGTTCTTC; cdr3_aa: CASSLSRGEKQFF
j_call: TRBJ2-1; d_call: TRBD2; clone_size: few; v_call: TRBV29-1; cdr3_nt: TGCAGCGTCTTGGGACTAGCGGGGGATACCTACAATGAGCAGTTCTTC; cdr3_aa: CSVLGLAGDTYNEQFF
j_call: TRBJ2-3; d_call: NA; clone_size: NA; v_call: TRBV12-3/TRBV12-4; cdr3_nt: TGTGCCAGCAGCTCAGATACTATGAAGCCAGATACGCAGTATTTT; cdr3_aa: CASSSDTMKPDTQYF
j_call: TRBJ2-1; d_call: NA; clone_size: NA; v_call: TRBV29-1; cdr3_nt: TGCAGCGTTGAAAGACCGTGGGCGTATGAGCAGTTCTTC; cdr3_aa: CSVERPWAYEQFF
j_call: TRBJ2-7; d_call: NA; clone_size: NA; v_call: TRBV11-2; cdr3_nt: TGTGCCAGCAGCTTACCATCCGGCGGCAAATACGAGCAGTACTTC; cdr3_aa: CASSLPSGGKYEQYF
j_call: TRBJ1-1; d_call: NA; clone_size: NA; v_call: TRBV20-1; cdr3_nt: TGCAGTGCTAGAGATGGGGGCAGATTTTTGACTTTCTTT; cdr3_aa: CSARDGGRFLTFF
j_call: TRBJ2-5; d_call: NA; clone_size: few; v_call: TRBV4-1; cdr3_nt: TGCGCCAGCAGCCAAGGGGGGCGGGGAACCCAGTACTTC; cdr3_aa: CASSQGGRGTQYF
j_call: TRBJ1-4; d_call: NA; clone_size: few; v_call: TRBV7-2; cdr3_nt: TGTGCCAGCAGCTTAGGGTCAGGGGTAGGAGAAAAACTGTTTTTT; cdr3_aa: CASSLGSGVGEKLFF
j_call: TRBJ2-7; d_call: TRBD2; clone_size: NA; v_call: TRBV28; cdr3_nt: TGTGCCAGCAGTTCCGGGGGGGGAGTCGGTCAAAACGAGCAGTACTTC; cdr3_aa: CASSSGGGVGQNEQYF
j_call: TRBJ2-7; d_call: TRBD2; clone_size: many; v_call: TRBV12-3/TRBV12-4; cdr3_nt: TGTGCCAGCAGCCTTACTAGCGGCTACGAGCAGTACTTC; cdr3_aa: CASSLTSGYEQYF
j_call: TRBJ2-7; d_call: TRBD2; clone_size: few; v_call: TRBV29-1; cdr3_nt: TGCAGCGTTGAAGATGACGGGGAGGGCTCCTACGAGCAGTACTTC; cdr3_aa: CSVEDDGEGSYEQYF
j_call: TRBJ2-5; d_call: TRBD1; clone_size: many; v_call: TRBV7-9; cdr3_nt: TGTGCCAGCAGTCCCGGGACAGGGGGTGTTGAGACCCAGTACTTC; cdr3_aa: CASSPGTGGVETQYF
j_call: TRBJ2-1; d_call: NA; clone_size: NA; v_call: TRBV5-1; cdr3_nt: TGCGCCAGCAGCCCCCGGGTTGGTCATGGGCAGTTCTTC; cdr3_aa: CASSPRVGHGQFF
j_call: TRBJ1-6; d_call: NA; clone_size: NA; v_call: TRBV7-8; cdr3_nt: TGTGCCAGCAGCCGTGGTGGGGGGTTTTCACCCCTCCACTTT; cdr3_aa: CASSRGGGFSPLHF
j_call: TRBJ2-3; d_call: TRBD2; clone_size: NA; v_call: TRBV4-2; cdr3_nt: TGTGCCAGCAGCCAAGAATTCAGCGGGGGGGCGATGGGCACAGATACGCAGTATTTT; cdr3_aa: CASSQEFSGGAMGTDTQYF
j_call: TRBJ2-7; d_call: NA; clone_size: NA; v_call: TRBV27; cdr3_nt: TGTGCCAGCAGTCGATCCGGGACCCAGCGTAGCGAGCAGTACTTC; cdr3_aa: CASSRSGTQRSEQYF
j_call: TRBJ2-3; d_call: TRBD2; clone_size: many; v_call: TRBV7-8; cdr3_nt: TGTGCCAGCAGCTCACGGGCGGGAGTGAGCACAGATACGCAGTATTTT; cdr3_aa: CASSSRAGVSTDTQYF
j_call: TRBJ2-7; d_call: NA; clone_size: NA; v_call: TRBV27; cdr3_nt: TGTGCCAGTAAAAGCCTAGAGTTAGGCTACGAGCAGTACTTC; cdr3_aa: CASKSLELGYEQYF
j_call: TRBJ2-7; d_call: NA; clone_size: NA; v_call: TRBV20-1; cdr3_nt: TGCAGTGCTTCGCCAGGTGCTCCCTACGAGCAGTACTTC; cdr3_aa: CSASPGAPYEQYF
j_call: TRBJ1-1; d_call: NA; clone_size: NA; v_call: TRBV7-2; cdr3_nt: TGTGCCAGCAGCTTAAGACAGCGATACACTGAAGCTTTCTTT; cdr3_aa: CASSLRQRYTEAFF
j_call: TRBJ2-7; d_call: NA; clone_size: NA; v_call: TRBV7-2; cdr3_nt: TGTGCCAGCAGCTTACGAACTACACTCTCCTACGAGCAGTACTTC; cdr3_aa: CASSLRTTLSYEQYF
j_call: TRBJ2-1; d_call: NA; clone_size: few; v_call: TRBV20-1; cdr3_nt: TGCAGTGCTAAGGGTCTAGCAGGGCGCAATGAGCAGTTCTTC; cdr3_aa: CSAKGLAGRNEQFF
j_call: TRBJ2-1; d_call: TRBD1; clone_size: few; v_call: TRBV14; cdr3_nt: TGTGCCAGCAGCCACCATTCGGACAGGCCCTACTACAATGAGCAGTTCTTC; cdr3_aa: CASSHHSDRPYYNEQFF
j_call: TRBJ1-1; d_call: NA; clone_size: few; v_call: TRBV4-1; cdr3_nt: TGCGCCAGCAGCCAAGAGGGGGGCCAGAACACTGAAGCTTTCTTT; cdr3_aa: CASSQEGGQNTEAFF
j_call: TRBJ1-2; d_call: NA; clone_size: NA; v_call: TRBV5-6; cdr3_nt: TGTGCCAGCAGCACCGGGACTCGCCTTTATGGCTACACCTTC; cdr3_aa: CASSTGTRLYGYTF
j_call: TRBJ2-5; d_call: TRBD1; clone_size: NA; v_call: TRBV15; cdr3_nt: TGTACCACCAGCAGAGGGGCGAGACAGGGAGAGACCCAGTACTTC; cdr3_aa: CTTSRGARQGETQYF
j_call: TRBJ2-3; d_call: NA; clone_size: NA; v_call: TRBV3-1; cdr3_nt: TGTGCCAGCAGCCAAGATTTGCCCCGCAGCACAGATACGCAGTATTTT; cdr3_aa: CASSQDLPRSTDTQYF
j_call: TRBJ2-3; d_call: TRBD2; clone_size: NA; v_call: TRBV18; cdr3_nt: TGTGCCAGCTCACCACCCGGACTAGCGGGGGGCCATACGCAGTATTTT; cdr3_aa: CASSPPGLAGGHTQYF
j_call: TRBJ2-7; d_call: NA; clone_size: many; v_call: TRBV15; cdr3_nt: TGTGCCACCAGCAGAGATCTGGAGAGCTACGAGCAGTACTTC; cdr3_aa: CATSRDLESYEQYF
j_call: TRBJ2-1; d_call: NA; clone_size: NA; v_call: TRBV21-1; cdr3_nt: TGTGCCAGCAGCCTTGGGGGCGGGAGGGCCAATAATGAGCAGTTCTTC; cdr3_aa: CASSLGGGRANNEQFF
j_call: TRBJ2-7; d_call: NA; clone_size: many; v_call: TRBV7-2; cdr3_nt: TGTGCCAGCACCCTGACGGACTCCTACGAGCAGTACTTC; cdr3_aa: CASTLTDSYEQYF
j_call: TRBJ2-7; d_call: TRBD2; clone_size: NA; v_call: TRBV11-2; cdr3_nt: TGTGCCAGCAGCCTGGCGTTAGCGGGAGGGCTCCCCTACGAGCAGTACTTC; cdr3_aa: CASSLALAGGLPYEQYF
j_call: TRBJ2-7; d_call: TRBD2; clone_size: few; v_call: TRBV2; cdr3_nt: TGTGCCAGCACTACAAATCGTCTAGCGGTATACGAGCAGTACTTC; cdr3_aa: CASTTNRLAVYEQYF
j_call: TRBJ1-2; d_call: TRBD1; clone_size: many; v_call: TRBV12-3/TRBV12-4; cdr3_nt: TGTGCCAGCAGTCTACAGGGGTTGGGAAACTATGGCTACACCTTC; cdr3_aa: CASSLQGLGNYGYTF
j_call: TRBJ2-1; d_call: NA; clone_size: many; v_call: TRBV20-1; cdr3_nt: TGCAGTGCTAGAAGTCTACCTGAGCAGTTCTTC; cdr3_aa: CSARSLPEQFF
j_call: TRBJ2-7; d_call: NA; clone_size: few; v_call: TRBV3-1; cdr3_nt: TGTGCCAGCAGCCACCCGGTCGGGCCAAGCTCCTACGAGCAGTACTTC; cdr3_aa: CASSHPVGPSSYEQYF
j_call: TRBJ2-4; d_call: NA; clone_size: NA; v_call: TRBV25-1; cdr3_nt: TGTGCCAGCAGTGAATCGCGGGGCCGGAGTTATAAGCAGTACTTC; cdr3_aa: CASSESRGRSYKQYF
j_call: TRBJ2-6; d_call: NA; clone_size: NA; v_call: TRBV18; cdr3_nt: TGTGCCAGCTCCCTCTCCGGCCCGGGGGTAGGGGCCAACGTCCTGACTTTC; cdr3_aa: CASSLSGPGVGANVLTF
j_call: TRBJ2-2; d_call: NA; clone_size: NA; v_call: TRBV28; cdr3_nt: TGTGCCAGCAGTCGCCCCGGCGGGGAGGACCGGGAGCTGTTTTTT; cdr3_aa: CASSRPGGEDRELFF
j_call: TRBJ2-1; d_call: TRBD2; clone_size: NA; v_call: TRBV6-2/TRBV6-3; cdr3_nt: TGTGCCAGCAGTTATGCGTTCTATATCGGCGGGAGGCGGTTCAATGAGCAGTTCTTC; cdr3_aa: CASSYAFYIGGRRFNEQFF